Sequencing of this T cell receptor beta chain was carried out in a study of T cells after yellow fever vaccination (dated by TCRdb to about 2019). Regarding the complete study: The SMART-Seq v4 Ultra Low Input RNA kit was used to prepare libraries from fractions with low cell numbers. Blood was collected at multiple timepoints before and after primary and secondary immunization, and bulk PBMC replicates and cell subsets were isolated. Two healthy male donors, one aged 18 to 30 and one aged 30 to 39 years, were included in the cohort. To follow T-cell clones before and after primary and booster YFV17D yellow fever vaccination, bulk TCR alpha and beta repertoires were sequenced over time. The full study reports these points: A small share of clonotypes occurred in both CD4 and CD8 compartments, likely arising from convergent recombination. Computational filtering was needed because FACS-sorted repertoires could contain abundant contaminating clonotypes from the bulk population. After the booster, most of the clones that had expanded following primary vaccination were detected again (almost 98% of CD4 and around nine tenths of CD8), which suggests that memory was broadly maintained. Because the study included only a couple of donors, the extent to which the findings can be generalized is limited. The secondary T-cell response was found to be weaker but faster than the primary response, with a peak reached on day 5 rather than on day 15.

The label giving this sample's treatment or condition can be read as: live attenuated yellow fever vaccine strain. PBMCs were isolated from peripheral blood using a standard Ficoll-Paque protocol. Dynabeads CD4 and CD8 positive selection kits were used to isolate CD4 and CD8 T-cell fractions. TriZol was used to extract RNA from bulk PBMCs, CD4 and CD8 fractions, and dextramer-positive and dextramer-negative fractions. This clonotype was seen a few times. The antigen it recognizes is unknown. It has no much larger one-base neighbor in the sample; base qualities were not kept. The CDR3 has 16 amino acids, counting the end cysteine and phenylalanine. The retained sequence is limited to the CDR3, 48 bases, with the frame set at the first base. The germline V gene yields SGHRS for CDR1 and YFSETQ for CDR2. V is pruned by 0 bases and J by 7 bases, leaving 9 bases of the junction without a gene match. TCR cDNA was made using 5'RACE template switching, a step that added a universal primer site and unique molecular identifiers. Priming of cDNA synthesis was performed from both the TCR alpha and TCR beta constant segments. Library amplification used two PCR steps, and the second PCR step added sample barcodes and sequencing adapters. Sequencing of libraries was done on Illumina HiSeq 2500 (2x100 bp) or NovaSeq (2x150 bp). The authors processed their data as follows. Demultiplexing of reads and collapsing into UMI consensus sequences were performed with MIGEC, and V(D)J alignment was carried out with MiXCR. Clonotypes responding to the vaccine were identified with edgeR on replicate PBMC samples, with the criteria of FDR below 0.01 and a log2 fold change above 5 up to day 15. Bulk clonotypes were assigned CD4 or CD8 identity according to which sequenced CD4 or CD8 repertoire held them at higher abundance. In TCRdb, the public reads were trimmed at Q25 with fastp and aligned with MiXCR, with productive beta chains retained. When rows share a CDR3 protein, they turn into one entry using the most common DNA and genes. The V and J calls follow TCRdb's processing rather than the paper's. The sample records about 240,000 distinct CDR3 sequences, 6.9% of which are singletons. Jointly, the top ten make up approximately 0.84% of the sample.

The sequence was obtained from a man between 25 and 39 years old who received the YFV17D yellow fever vaccine. The sample was CD4+ T cells sorted from PBMCs, taken 15 days after the yellow fever booster vaccination. The chain links TRBV5-1 with TRBJ2-7; 11 middle bases align to TRBD2. Read as DNA, the sequence is TGCGCCAGCAGCTTGGGGGGACTAGCGGCGGCCCTTGAGCAGTACTTC. Its protein reads: CASSLGGLAAALEQYF.